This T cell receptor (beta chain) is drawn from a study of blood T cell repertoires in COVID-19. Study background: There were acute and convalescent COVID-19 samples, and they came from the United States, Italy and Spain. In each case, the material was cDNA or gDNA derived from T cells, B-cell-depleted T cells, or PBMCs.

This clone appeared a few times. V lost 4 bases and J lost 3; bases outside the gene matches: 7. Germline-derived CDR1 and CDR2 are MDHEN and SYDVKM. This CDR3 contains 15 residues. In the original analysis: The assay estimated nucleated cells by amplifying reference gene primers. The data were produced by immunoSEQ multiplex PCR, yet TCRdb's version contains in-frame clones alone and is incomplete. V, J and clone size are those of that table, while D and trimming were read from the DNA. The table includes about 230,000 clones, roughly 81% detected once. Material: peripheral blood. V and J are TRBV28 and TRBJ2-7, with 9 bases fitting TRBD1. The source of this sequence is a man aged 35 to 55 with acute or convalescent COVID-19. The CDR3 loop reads CASSSPGQGLYEQYF. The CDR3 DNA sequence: TGTGCCAGCAGTTCACCGGGACAGGGTCTCTACGAGCAGTACTTC.